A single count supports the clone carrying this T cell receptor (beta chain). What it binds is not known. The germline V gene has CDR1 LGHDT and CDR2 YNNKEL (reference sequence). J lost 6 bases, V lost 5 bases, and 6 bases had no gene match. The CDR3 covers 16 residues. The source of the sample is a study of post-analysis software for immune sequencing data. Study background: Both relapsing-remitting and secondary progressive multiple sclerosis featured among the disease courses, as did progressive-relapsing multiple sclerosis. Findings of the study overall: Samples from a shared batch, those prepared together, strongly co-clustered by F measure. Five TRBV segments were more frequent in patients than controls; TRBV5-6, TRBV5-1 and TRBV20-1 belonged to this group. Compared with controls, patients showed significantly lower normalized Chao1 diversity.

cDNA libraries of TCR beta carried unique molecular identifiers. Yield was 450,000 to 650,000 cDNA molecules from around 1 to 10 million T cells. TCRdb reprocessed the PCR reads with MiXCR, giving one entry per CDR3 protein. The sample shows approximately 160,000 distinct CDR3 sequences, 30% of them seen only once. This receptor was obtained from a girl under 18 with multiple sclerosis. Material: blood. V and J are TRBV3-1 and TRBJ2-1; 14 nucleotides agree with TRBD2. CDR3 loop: CASSLKTSGRGNEQFF. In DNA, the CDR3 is TGTGCCAGCAGCTTAAAGACTAGCGGGAGGGGCAATGAGCAGTTCTTC.